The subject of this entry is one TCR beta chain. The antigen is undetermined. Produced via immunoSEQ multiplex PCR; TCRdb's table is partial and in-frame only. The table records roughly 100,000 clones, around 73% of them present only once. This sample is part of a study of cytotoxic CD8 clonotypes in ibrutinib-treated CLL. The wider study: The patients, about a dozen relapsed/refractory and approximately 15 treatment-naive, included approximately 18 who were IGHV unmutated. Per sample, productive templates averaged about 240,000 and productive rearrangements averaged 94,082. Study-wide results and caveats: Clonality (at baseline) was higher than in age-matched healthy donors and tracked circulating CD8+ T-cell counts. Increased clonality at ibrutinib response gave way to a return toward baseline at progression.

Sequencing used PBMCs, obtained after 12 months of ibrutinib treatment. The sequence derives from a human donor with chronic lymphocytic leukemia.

The CDR3, as DNA: TGTGCCAGCAGCATAACCCCGGGATTTAACACCGGGGAGCTGTTTTTT. This gives the protein CASSITPGFNTGELFF. V usage is TRBV14 and J usage is TRBJ2-2; a weak D match, TRBD2 (5 bases). This CDR3 comprises 16 residues. Trimming took 5 bases from V and 2 from J, leaving 15 bases between them. The germline V gene has CDR1 SGHDN and CDR2 FVKESK.